In its sample, the clone carrying this TCR beta chain was seen a few times. Its antigen is not known. A second about 7 to 11 cycle PCR used barcoded and J-beta primers. All cDNA molecules were each tagged by a template-switch adaptor with 12 random nucleotides. TCRdb re-called the 5' RACE reads with MiXCR, one entry per CDR3 protein. This sample has fewer than 900,000 distinct CDR3 sequences, with under 40% found just once. The sample belongs to a study of blood T cells in healthy people across ages. From germline, CDR1 is SGHAT and CDR2 FQNNGV. There are 16 residues in the CDR3. V lost 2 bases and J lost 10; bases outside the gene matches: 9. Overall study findings and caveats: Roughly linear declines in TCR beta diversity per million T cells occurred with age.

Each donor supplied around 10 milliliters of peripheral blood. Per sample, a minimum of 6 million PBMCs were isolated. The J gene is TRBJ1-6, the V gene TRBV11-2, with 9 bases identical to TRBD1. Specimen: blood. This clonotype originated in a man younger than 35 in good health. CDR3 in amino acids: CASSLSPGQGLSPLHF. CDR3 nucleotide sequence: TGTGCCAGCAGCTTAAGTCCGGGACAGGGATTATCACCCCTCCACTTT. The full variable domain, completed using reference TRBV11-2 and TRBJ1-6, is EAGVAQSPRYKIIEKRQSVAFWCNPISGHATLYWYQQILGQGPKLLIQFQNNGVVDDSQLPKDRFSAERLKGVDSTLKIQPAKLEDSAVYLCASSLSPGQGLSPLHFGNGTRLTVT.